These 18 T cell receptor beta chains share one sample of origin, sequenced in a study of graft-versus-host responses after intestinal transplantation. The antigens of these receptors remain unknown. Generated by immunoSEQ multiplex PCR, the TCRdb table keeps only in-frame clones and is missing some. The data contain about 120,000 clones, 85% to 95% of them seen just once; the ten biggest clones take up 0.09% to 0.15%. The material was unstimulated CD4+ T cells sorted from spleen or lymph node cells, obtained before intestinal transplant. These receptors all stem from a human donor who received an intestinal transplant.

The chain combines TRBV4-1 with TRBJ2-2; TRBD2 might be the D (6 bases). The CDR3 consists of 17 residues. Deletions cut 1 base from V and 1 base from J, with 13 bases between. Looked up from germline, CDR1 is MGHRA and CDR2 is YSYEKL. CDR3 loop: CASSQVRSGRNTGELFF. CDR3 sequence (DNA): TGCGCCAGCAGCCAAGTTCGTAGCGGAAGGAACACCGGGGAGCTGTTTTTT.

In DNA form, the CDR3 reads TGTGCCAGCACCCGGAGACGGGACAGGGTCGTCGGGGAGCTGTTTTTT. Amino acids: CASTRRRDRVVGELFF. The rearrangement uses TRBV7-8 and TRBJ2-2; 9 bases fit TRBD1. V shed 7 bases, J shed 7 bases, and the junction held 13 bases outside the gene matches. The CDR3 contains 16 residues. Germline CDR1 and CDR2: SGHVS and FQNEAQ.

This chain's CDR3 is CASSGGTSGAYNEQFF. For the CDR3, the DNA is TGCGCCAGCAGTGGGGGGACTAGCGGTGCCTACAATGAGCAGTTCTTC. The rearrangement joins TRBV10-1 to TRBJ2-1; 11 bases match TRBD2. The CDR3 has 16 residues. Germline trimming cut 4 bases from V and 2 bases from J; bases unmatched to any gene: 4. The germline V gene encodes CDR1 WNHNN and CDR2 SYGVQD (reference sequence).

The gene calls are TRBV28 and TRBJ2-1, with D hard to call. Trimming removed 2 bases from V and 2 bases from J, with 16 bases in between. The CDR3 spans 17 residues. Per germline, CDR1 MDHEN and CDR2 SYDVKM. The CDR3 protein is CASSLPLTSPPYNEQFF. CDR3 DNA sequence: TGTGCCAGCAGTTTACCCCTGACGTCACCCCCCTACAATGAGCAGTTCTTC.

This sequence joins TRBV28 and TRBJ1-2, with 7 nucleotides matching TRBD1. V shed 11 bases and J 3 bases; nucleotides not matched to a gene: 9. Germline values: CDR1 MDHEN, CDR2 SYDVKM. The CDR3 runs to 13 residues. The chain's CDR3 is CASGGPMYYGYTF. The CDR3 DNA reads as TGTGCCTCAGGGGGGCCTATGTACTATGGCTACACCTTC.

The rearrangement uses TRBV4-1 and TRBJ2-3, with TRBD2 as a possible D gene (5 bases). V was cut by 7 bases and J by 0 bases, with 11 bases left in between. The CDR3 is 14 amino acids. Germline assignment: CDR1 MGHRA and CDR2 YSYEKL. The CDR3 sequence: CASKFGKSTDTQYF. DNA for the CDR3: TGCGCCAGCAAATTCGGGAAAAGCACAGATACGCAGTATTTT.

This rearrangement joins TRBV5-1 to TRBJ1-2; D uncertain. The CDR3 contains 14 residues. Germline CDR1 is SGHRS and CDR2 is YFSETQ. The V end was cut by 4 bases, the J end by 4 bases, with 14 bases between. CDR3 DNA: TGCGCCAGCAGCACAAATACCGGGAGCTATGGCTACACCTTC. Translating gives CASSTNTGSYGYTF.

This clone appeared a single time. The chain recombines TRBV6-1 with TRBJ2-7; D is ambiguous. Trimming took 4 bases from V and 7 from J, leaving 8 bases between them. This CDR3 has 11 residues. Germline-derived CDR1 and CDR2 are MNHNS and SASEGT. The chain's CDR3 is CASSGFWEQYF. CDR3 in DNA: TGTGCCAGCAGTGGGTTCTGGGAGCAGTACTTC.

Regarding this clone: The junction departs from the called germline gene at one end, perhaps through a read error. This rearrangement joins TRBV28 to TRBJ1-4; the match to TRBD1 covers 7 bases. Germline V gene sequence: CDR1 MDHEN, CDR2 SYDVKM. The CDR3 length is 12 residues. Here the CDR3 DNA reads TGTGCCAGCAGTCACGCCCCGGGACAGAGCCTTTTT. It is translated as CASSHAPGQSLF.

V and J are TRBV5-1 and TRBJ1-1; a possible D gene is TRBD1 (5 bases). V was clipped by 7 bases and J by 1 base, with 14 bases between them. CDR1 and CDR2 from the germline V gene are SGHRS and YFSETQ. This CDR3 is 14 amino acids long. DNA for the CDR3: TGCGCCAGCTCATCTAAGGGGAAGAACACTGAAGCTTTCTTT. Amino acid sequence: CASSSKGKNTEAFF. The whole variable domain, filled in from reference TRBV5-1 and TRBJ1-1, reads KAGVTQTPRYLIKTRGQQVTLSCSPISGHRSVSWYQQTPGQGLQFLFEYFSETQRNKGNFPGRFSGRQFSNSRSEMNVSTLELGDSALYLCASSSKGKNTEAFFGQGTRLTVV.

The CDR3 bases are TGTGCCAGCAGTTCCGCCGGGGACCAAGAGACCCAGTACTTC. This sequence encodes CASSSAGDQETQYF. This rearrangement joins TRBV28 to TRBJ2-5; TRBD2 might be the D (5 bases). The CDR3 runs to 14 residues. The germline gives CDR1 MDHEN, CDR2 SYDVKM. Trimming cost V 4 bases and J 0 bases, with 9 bases left between them.

V and J are TRBV6-5 and TRBJ1-2; 7 nucleotides line up with TRBD1. Germline lookup yields CDR1 MNHEY and CDR2 SVGAGI. Trimming at V came to 0 bases and at J to 8 bases, leaving 9 bases not matched to a gene. This CDR3 has 15 amino acids. As DNA, the CDR3 is TGTGCCAGCAGTTACTCAAAGGGGGCGATTGGAGGCTACACCTTC. It translates to CASSYSKGAIGGYTF.

The chain uses TRBV18 and TRBJ1-2; 12 nucleotides align to TRBD1. This CDR3 has 16 residues. Losses at the gene ends were 2 bases for V and 8 bases for J; bases not matched to a gene: 9. The germline V gene encodes CDR1 KGHSH and CDR2 LQKENI. CDR3: CASSPLTGQGAKGYTF. The CDR3 region has the DNA TGTGCCAGCTCACCATTGACGGGACAGGGGGCGAAAGGCTACACCTTC.

The rearrangement uses TRBV5-4 and TRBJ2-5, with 8 bases identical to TRBD1. The germline V gene encodes CDR1 SGHNT and CDR2 YYREEE (reference sequence). The CDR3 totals 15 residues. J gave up 2 bases and V 4 bases, and 7 bases lay outside the gene matches. The CDR3 DNA is TGTGCCAGCAGCACAACAACAGGGGGACAAGAGACCCAGTACTTC. This codes for CASSTTTGGQETQYF.

This clone has just a few counts. The chain joins TRBV6-5 to TRBJ1-1; D might be TRBD1 (5 bases). The CDR3 runs 12 residues. CDR1 is MNHEY and CDR2 is SVGAGI in the germline V gene. V was clipped by 4 bases and J by 4 bases, with 7 bases between them. CDR3 region: CASSSGLTEAFF. In nucleotides, the CDR3 is TGTGCCAGCAGTTCGGGGCTCACTGAAGCTTTCTTT.

J is TRBJ1-1 and V is TRBV28; no definite D call. The germline V and J ends were trimmed by 2 bases and 1 base, with 5 bases remaining between them. The CDR3 totals 13 residues. Germline V gene sequence: CDR1 MDHEN, CDR2 SYDVKM. Written as DNA, the CDR3 is TGTGCCAGCAGTTTACAGAGGAACACTGAAGCTTTCTTT. Protein product: CASSLQRNTEAFF.

The CDR3 region is CASSLDGRRNTEAFF. CDR3 coding DNA: TGTGCCAGCAGCTTAGACGGGAGAAGGAACACTGAAGCTTTCTTT. The chain has TRBV11-3 and TRBJ1-1; D is ambiguous. The CDR3 contains 15 residues. Trimming shortened V by 0 bases and J by 1 base, and 9 bases separated the two germline ends. Per the germline V gene, CDR1 is SGHNT and CDR2 is YENEEA. The entire variable domain, with the rest obtained from reference TRBV11-3 and TRBJ1-1, is as follows: EAGVVQSPRYKIIEKKQPVAFWCNPISGHNTLYWYLQNLGQGPELLIRYENEEAVDDSQLPKDRFSAERLKGVDSTLKIQPAELGDSAVYLCASSLDGRRNTEAFFGQGTRLTVV.

This chain joins TRBV1 and TRBJ1-1. TRBV1 has pseudogene status. CDR3 length equals 15 residues. The CDR3 reads CTSSQEVSMNTEAFF. CDR3 coding DNA: TGCACCAGCAGCCAGGAGGTTTCTATGAACACTGAAGCTTTCTTT.